Following are 9 T cell receptor beta chains from one sample sequenced in a study of blood T cell repertoires in COVID-19. TCRdb's copy holds only in-frame clones and misses some; the assay was immunoSEQ multiplex PCR. The sample yields roughly 140,000 clones, 80% seen once. Sequenced input: peripheral blood. These receptors all stem from a man aged 60 to 69 with acute or convalescent COVID-19.

The rearrangement links TRBV5-1 to TRBJ1-1, with 7 bases aligning to TRBD1. Germline V lookup: CDR1 SGHRS, CDR2 YFSETQ. This CDR3 spans 16 amino acids. The V segment lost 0 bases and the J segment 0 bases; nucleotides outside the gene matches: 5. The CDR3 DNA reads TGCGCCAGCAGCTTGGGGGTGACAGGGTTGAACACTGAAGCTTTCTTT. Amino acid sequence: CASSLGVTGLNTEAFF.

V and J are TRBV7-2 and TRBJ1-6; D uncertain. CDR1 is SGHTA and CDR2 is FQGNSA in the germline V gene. The CDR3 is made up of 15 amino acids. Trimming stripped 5 bases from V and 0 bases from J, with 8 bases between. CDR3 protein: CASSLMSSYNSPLHF. DNA for the CDR3: TGTGCCAGCAGCCTCATGAGCTCCTATAATTCACCCCTCCACTTT.

The genes are TRBV27 and TRBJ1-4, with 8 bases identical to TRBD1. The germline V gene has CDR1 MNHEY and CDR2 SMNVEV (reference sequence). V dropped 3 bases and J dropped 15; count of bases not matched to a gene: 9. There are 13 residues in the CDR3. The DNA for the CDR3 is TGTGCCAGCAGTTTGGGTGGGACAGGTTCATTGTTTTTT. Protein: CASSLGGTGSLFF.

V is TRBV5-1 and J is TRBJ2-7; 11 bases align to TRBD1. Germline V gene sequence: CDR1 SGHRS, CDR2 YFSETQ. The CDR3 spans 15 residues. The J segment lost 3 bases and the V segment lost 4 bases, leaving 6 bases of the junction unmatched. The CDR3: CASSTGTGGHYEQYF. In nucleotides, the CDR3 is TGCGCCAGCAGCACCGGGACAGGGGGTCACTACGAGCAGTACTTC.

This chain uses TRBV5-6 with TRBJ1-1; 8 bases map to TRBD1. J was trimmed by 7 bases and V by 2 bases; bases with no gene match: 10. This CDR3 contains 15 residues. CDR1 and CDR2 from the germline V gene are SGHDT and YYEEEE. This chain's CDR3 is CASSFLRTGSGEAFF. In nucleotides, the CDR3 is TGTGCCAGCAGCTTCCTTAGGACAGGGTCGGGTGAAGCTTTCTTT.

V gene TRBV5-1 combines with J gene TRBJ2-1, with D possibly matching TRBD2 (6 bases). The germline gives CDR1 SGHRS, CDR2 YFSETQ. This CDR3 is 15 amino acids long. Between the trimmed V and J ends, which lost 2 bases and 0 bases, there was a span of 9 bases. CDR3 coding DNA: TGCGCCAGCAGCTTCCGGGAGTACTCCTACAATGAGCAGTTCTTC. This codes for CASSFREYSYNEQFF.

DNA for the CDR3: TGTGCCAGCAGTTCCATGATAGGTTTGACAGGGGCCAGGAATCAGCCCCAGCATTTT. This codes for CASSSMIGLTGARNQPQHF. The chain links TRBV6-2 or TRBV6-3 to TRBJ1-5, with 8 bases fitting TRBD1. This CDR3 has 19 residues. Looked up from germline, CDR1 is MNHEY and CDR2 is SVGEGT. With 4 bases clipped from V and 4 bases from J, the junction kept 18 bases outside the gene matches.

Comments on this clone: This CDR3 is also generated by other DNA sequences in the sample. The chain links TRBV29-1 to TRBJ1-5; D may be TRBD1 (6 bases). From germline, CDR1 is SQVTM and CDR2 ANQGSEA. The CDR3 loop spans 12 amino acids. V dropped 6 bases and J dropped 4 bases, with 10 bases sitting between them. Written as DNA, the CDR3 is TGCAGCGTCGCAGGGGCGAATCAGCCCCAGCATTTT. Translating it yields CSVAGANQPQHF.

This chain connects TRBV5-1 to TRBJ2-1; 8 positions agree with TRBD2. After removal of 2 bases from V and 7 bases from J, the junction contained 14 bases not matched to a gene. The V gene's germline CDR1 is SGHRS and CDR2 YFSETQ. The CDR3 has 17 amino acids. DNA of the CDR3: TGCGCCAGCAGCTTCCAGGGGCCCGGGGGGGTAGGGAATGAGCAGTTCTTC. Encoded protein: CASSFQGPGGVGNEQFF.